This T cell receptor (beta chain) comes out of a study of beta chain features in type 1 diabetes. About the research overall: 107,917,701 sorted cells were examined across all samples.

Between the trimmed V and J ends, which lost 3 bases and 8 bases, there was a span of 14 bases. The CDR3 sequence is 14 residues long. Germline loops: CDR1 SGDLS, CDR2 YYNGEE. The sequenced template was cDNA made from the entire isolated RNA. Here immunoSEQ multiplex PCR was the method, and the copy in TCRdb shows in-frame clones only, minus some. The sample consists of hundreds of thousands of clones, about 16% of them appearing once. Staining for CD45RO/CCR7/CD25/CD127/CD95/CD27 allowed sorting of CD4+ naive, central memory, regulatory and stem cell-like memory cells. As concerns this clone: What it binds is not known.

Study outcomes and limitations: More deletions and fewer insertions at VDJ junctions were seen in type 1 diabetes patients. Equally in patients and controls, PCR might preferentially amplify shorter templates.

The V and J genes are TRBV9 and TRBJ1-4; D call uncertain. This TCR came from a man between 18 and 29 years old in good health. Input material: naive CD4+ T cells from blood. CDR3 in amino acids: CASSADPKSEKLFF. For the CDR3, the DNA is TGTGCCAGCAGCGCGGACCCTAAGAGCGAAAAACTGTTTTTT.